The entry below gives a single T cell receptor beta chain sequence along with its context. The antigen is unknown. Germline CDR1 and CDR2: SGHNT and YYREEE (reference sequence). This CDR3 has 15 amino acids. V lost 4 bases and J lost 2, with 15 bases in between. This specimen belongs to a study of cytomegalovirus exposure and HLA in healthy donors. Study-wide context: Caucasian-associated ancestry cluster membership applied to about four fifths of around 400 genotyped donors. Study conclusions and caveats: CMV antigen specificity of three CMV-associated chains was confirmed in vitro. V- and J-gene trimming in TCR beta was tied to a missense DCLRE1C variant by an analysis performed later.

PCR involved 60 Vbeta and 13 Jbeta primers. Clones were sequenced by immunoSEQ multiplex PCR, and TCRdb holds only the in-frame ones, with some missing. The repertoire holds around 170,000 clones, over 60% seen once, with roughly 1.5% in the top ten. The chain couples TRBV5-4 to TRBJ1-1; possibly TRBD1 for D (5 bases). This clonotype was obtained from a man aged 18 to 29 in good health and CMV-seronegative. Material: PBMCs. CDR3 sequence: CASSRTQDGNTEAFF. The CDR3 region has the DNA TGTGCCAGCAGCCGTACACAGGACGGCAACACTGAAGCTTTCTTT.